Below are 20 T cell receptor beta chains sequenced from a single sample in a study of technical replicates of blood from several donors. This table comes from immunoSEQ multiplex PCR, and its TCRdb copy is limited to in-frame clones, with some not included. Among 75,000 to 90,000 clones listed, around 95% were seen once. Input material: T cells isolated from PBMCs. These receptors were taken from a human donor in good health.

The chain carries TRBV2 and TRBJ2-3, with 7 positions matching TRBD1. The CDR3 totals 14 residues. Trimming took 7 bases from V and 4 from J; bases not matched to a gene: 8. Germline assignment: CDR1 SNHLY and CDR2 FYNNEI. CDR3 loop: CASIDRALPDTQYF. The CDR3 DNA reads as TGTGCCAGCATCGACAGGGCCCTCCCAGATACGCAGTATTTT.

The V gene is TRBV5-4, the J gene TRBJ1-2; TRBD1 is a possible D gene (6 bases). Germline CDR1 is SGHNT and CDR2 is YYREEE (reference sequence). CDR3 length: 12 residues. With 2 bases removed from V and 4 bases from J, the gap between germline ends came to 6 bases. CDR3 region: CASSLQGYGYTF. CDR3 DNA: TGTGCCAGCAGCTTACAGGGCTATGGCTACACCTTC.

In this sample, this clone turned up once. V and J are TRBV4-2 and TRBJ2-7, with 9 bases matching TRBD2. The germline CDR1 and CDR2 sequences are LGHNA and YNFKEQ. Trimming at V came to 4 bases and at J to 4 bases, leaving 14 bases not matched to a gene. This CDR3 spans 17 amino acids. CDR3 nucleotide sequence: TGTGCCAGCAGCCCGGTTCCGGCTAGCGGGACTTTTTACGAGCAGTACTTC. As protein: CASSPVPASGTFYEQYF.

The chain employs TRBV30 and TRBJ2-1; TRBD2 agrees at 8 bases. The germline V gene encodes CDR1 GTSNPN and CDR2 SVGIG (reference sequence). The CDR3 runs to 17 residues. With 1 base clipped from V and 6 bases from J, the junction kept 14 bases outside the gene matches. CDR3 sequence: CAWSGGGWTGTSNEQFF. The CDR3 region has the DNA TGTGCCTGGAGTGGGGGTGGGTGGACCGGGACTAGCAATGAGCAGTTCTTC.

This sequence joins TRBV27 and TRBJ2-1; D unclear. CDR1 and CDR2 (germline): MNHEY, SMNVEV (reference sequence). The CDR3 runs to 15 residues. V was cut by 3 bases and J by 2 bases, with 11 bases left in between. CDR3 sequence (DNA): TGTGCCAGCAGTTTCCAACCTCAGGCCTACAATGAGCAGTTCTTC. Its protein is CASSFQPQAYNEQFF.

The rearrangement uses TRBV19 and TRBJ1-1; TRBD1 aligns across 7 bases. The CDR3 sequence is 11 residues long. Trimming cost V 7 bases and J 8 bases; bases outside gene matches: 4. Germline V gene lookup returns CDR1 LNHDA and CDR2 SQIVND (reference sequence). DNA for the CDR3: TGTGCCAGTATTGACAGGGACGAAGCTTTCTTT. It encodes CASIDRDEAFF.

The chain employs TRBV9 and TRBJ2-7, with 7 positions matching TRBD2. The CDR3 extends over 14 amino acids. With 4 bases clipped from V and 1 base from J, the junction kept 5 bases outside the gene matches. Germline V gene lookup returns CDR1 SGDLS and CDR2 YYNGEE. CDR3 loop: CASSTSSGSYEQYF. Here the CDR3 DNA reads TGTGCCAGCAGCACCTCTAGCGGATCCTACGAGCAGTACTTC.

This chain joins TRBV7-3 and TRBJ1-1; D is undetermined. Germline V gives CDR1 SGHTA, CDR2 FQGTGA. Between the trimmed V and J ends, which lost 1 base and 8 bases, there was a span of 14 bases. The CDR3 totals 14 residues. The CDR3: CASSLNPAGTEAFF. The CDR3 region has the DNA TGTGCCAGCAGCTTAAACCCGGCGGGCACGGAAGCTTTCTTT.

The rearrangement joins TRBV27 to TRBJ2-1; D not resolved. Looked up from germline, CDR1 is MNHEY and CDR2 is SMNVEV (reference sequence). The CDR3 runs 14 residues. V lost 7 bases to trimming and J lost 2 bases, with 12 bases between them. CDR3 amino acids: CASTLGAPYNEQFF. The CDR3 DNA follows: TGTGCCAGCACCCTAGGTGCCCCCTACAATGAGCAGTTCTTC.

The chain has TRBV7-2 and TRBJ2-7; tentative D call: TRBD1 (5 bases). Germline V CDR1 and CDR2: SGHTA, FQGNSA. Deletions cut 4 bases from V and 0 bases from J, with 16 bases between. The CDR3 covers 16 residues. The CDR3 spells CASSSNSDTSSYEQYF. Here the CDR3 DNA reads TGTGCCAGCAGCTCCAATTCGGACACATCCTCCTACGAGCAGTACTTC.

This sequence joins TRBV5-1 and TRBJ2-1; D is ambiguous. Trimming removed 0 bases from V and 5 bases from J, with 12 bases in between. The germline CDR1 and CDR2 sequences are SGHRS and YFSETQ. The CDR3 runs 15 residues. The CDR3 sequence: CASSLAQVGHNEQFF. The CDR3 DNA reads as TGCGCCAGCAGCTTGGCCCAGGTTGGGCACAATGAGCAGTTCTTC.

The chain joins TRBV5-1 to TRBJ1-1; D is unresolved. CDR3 size: 13 residues. The ends were cut back, 0 bases at V and 2 bases at J, with 5 bases in the middle. Germline CDR1 is SGHRS and CDR2 is YFSETQ. CDR3 sequence: CASSLDSNTEAFF. The CDR3 region has the DNA TGCGCCAGCAGCTTGGACAGTAACACTGAAGCTTTCTTT. Full variable domain (outside the CDR3, taken from reference TRBV5-1 and TRBJ1-1): KAGVTQTPRYLIKTRGQQVTLSCSPISGHRSVSWYQQTPGQGLQFLFEYFSETQRNKGNFPGRFSGRQFSNSRSEMNVSTLELGDSALYLCASSLDSNTEAFFGQGTRLTVV.

The genes are TRBV7-2 and TRBJ2-1; TRBD2 matches at 8 bases. Losses at the gene ends were 2 bases for V and 4 bases for J; bases not matched to a gene: 4. This CDR3 comprises 15 residues. Germline V gene data show CDR1 as SGHTA and CDR2 as FQGNSA. DNA for the CDR3: TGTGCCAGCAGCTTACTACGACTAGCGTACAATGAGCAGTTCTTC. It encodes CASSLLRLAYNEQFF.

The chain uses TRBV5-6 and TRBJ2-7; D is possibly TRBD1 (5 bases). The V end lost 2 bases, the J end lost 4 bases, and 7 bases lay between the germline ends. The CDR3 covers 12 residues. From germline, CDR1 is SGHDT and CDR2 YYEEEE. The CDR3 DNA is TGTGCCAGCAGCTTAGGGGATTACGAGCAGTACTTC. Amino acids: CASSLGDYEQYF. Using reference TRBV5-6 and TRBJ2-7 for the parts outside the CDR3, the full variable domain is DAGVTQSPTHLIKTRGQQVTLRCSPKSGHDTVSWYQQALGQGPQFIFQYYEEEERQRGNFPDRFSGHQFPNYSSELNVNALLLGDSALYLCASSLGDYEQYFGPGTRLTVT.

V gene TRBV5-3 combines with J gene TRBJ1-1; D is perhaps TRBD1 (6 bases). TRBV5-3 is an open reading frame whose function is uncertain. Trimming removed 3 bases at V and 2 bases at J, with 11 bases between. The CDR3 is 14 residues long. The CDR3 loop reads CARSCTGPNTEAFF. DNA for the CDR3: TGTGCCAGAAGCTGTACAGGGCCAAACACTGAAGCTTTCTTT.

In its sample, this clone was seen once. The CDR3 bases are TGCAGCGTTGACAGGGACACTGAAGCTTTCTTT. Its protein product is CSVDRDTEAFF. The chain employs TRBV29-1 and TRBJ1-1; weak D call: TRBD1 (5 bases). The V gene lost 3 bases and the J gene lost 3 bases, with 5 bases spanning the gap. Germline values: CDR1 SQVTM, CDR2 ANQGSEA. This CDR3 is built from 11 residues.

The chain uses TRBV19 and TRBJ1-1, with no clear D. The V and J ends lost 9 bases and 3 bases respectively, with 20 bases between them. The CDR3 contains 15 residues. The germline CDR1 and CDR2 sequences are LNHDA and SQIVND (reference sequence). The CDR3 region is CASRYAPRGYTEAFF. Here the CDR3 DNA reads TGTGCCAGCCGATACGCGCCCCGAGGGTACACTGAAGCTTTCTTT.

The genes are TRBV9 and TRBJ2-7; TRBD2 matches 7 bases. Germline V gene lookup returns CDR1 SGDLS and CDR2 YYNGEE. The CDR3 runs to 14 residues. J gave up 0 bases and V 0 bases, and 0 bases lay outside the gene matches. CDR3 DNA: TGTGCCAGCAGCGTAGTAGCGGGCTCCTACGAGCAGTACTTC. As protein: CASSVVAGSYEQYF.

V and J are TRBV27 and TRBJ2-1; perhaps TRBD1 as D (7 bases). CDR3 size: 14 residues. CDR1 and CDR2 from the germline V gene are MNHEY and SMNVEV (reference sequence). Trimming removed 6 bases at V and 7 bases at J, with 16 bases between. CDR3 protein: CASSYRQGGNEQFF. The DNA of the CDR3 is TGTGCCAGCAGCTATCGACAGGGAGGAAATGAGCAGTTCTTC.

The chain combines TRBV4-1 with TRBJ2-6; D remains unclear. Per germline, CDR1 MGHRA and CDR2 YSYEKL. Trimming shortened V by 0 bases and J by 2 bases, and 5 bases separated the two germline ends. This CDR3 is 15 amino acids long. CDR3 protein: CASSQDSAGANVLTF. The CDR3 nucleotides read TGCGCCAGCAGCCAAGACAGTGCTGGGGCCAACGTCCTGACTTTC.